The 29 T cell receptor beta chains below were found in one sample sequenced in a study of regulatory T cells in long-lasting Graves disease. Regarding time point: newly diagnosed GD, antithyroid drugs for less than 3 months. RNA from PBMCs was the source of the TCR library. Arm-PCR of CDR3 regions and iRepertoire HTBI primers were the basis on which TCR beta libraries were built. TCRdb ran MiXCR on the multiplex PCR reads and lists one entry per CDR3 protein. The sample yields approximately 250,000 distinct CDR3 sequences, around 19% seen once. The input for sequencing was peripheral blood mononuclear cells (PBMCs), taken at new diagnosis, from a patient treated with antithyroid drugs. These receptors were collected from a female donor with Graves disease.

This clonotype occurred many times. The chain has TRBV7-9 and TRBJ2-1; D is undetermined. Per germline, CDR1 SEHNR and CDR2 FQNEAQ (reference sequence). V was cut by 5 bases and J by 7 bases, with 15 bases left in between. The CDR3 sequence is 14 residues long. The CDR3 DNA sequence: TGTGCCAGCAGCGTTCCGTCCCTAGGGAATGAGCAGTTCTTC. It translates to CASSVPSLGNEQFF.

This clonotype was recorded at least ten times. The chain recombines TRBV5-1 with TRBJ1-2; possibly TRBD1 for D (5 bases). The germline V and J ends were trimmed by 0 bases and 7 bases, with 10 bases remaining between them. CDR1 and CDR2 (germline): SGHRS, YFSETQ. The CDR3 length is 13 residues. CDR3 sequence: CASSLAQGGGYTF. The CDR3 DNA is TGCGCCAGCAGCTTGGCCCAGGGTGGTGGCTACACCTTC.

This clonotype was seen repeatedly, ten times or more. The chain employs TRBV7-9 and TRBJ2-3; D not certain. The germline CDR1 and CDR2 sequences are SEHNR and FQNEAQ (reference sequence). The length of the CDR3 is 13 residues. Trimming left V 5 bases short and J 8 bases short, with 14 bases between. CDR3 DNA sequence: TGTGCCAGCAGCCCCGATGGGCGCGGTACGCAGTATTTT. Protein product: CASSPDGRGTQYF.

V is TRBV11-3 and J is TRBJ2-5; D might be TRBD1 or TRBD2, each matching 5 bases. The CDR3 consists of 14 residues. CDR1 is SGHNT, CDR2 YENEEA, per germline. V was cut by 7 bases and J by 2 bases, with 14 bases left in between. The CDR3 DNA is TGTGCCAGCAAAGGGGAGAGCTATCAAGAGACCCAGTACTTC. Amino acids: CASKGESYQETQYF.

V usage is TRBV20-1 and J usage is TRBJ2-3; 12 bases map to TRBD2. The junction had 8 bases not matched to a gene; V was cut back by 3 bases and J by 7 bases. The germline CDR1 and CDR2 sequences are DFQATT and SNEGSKA (reference sequence). CDR3 length: 15 residues. The chain's CDR3 is CSASGSGTSGHTQYF. The CDR3 nucleotides read TGCAGTGCTAGTGGATCCGGGACTAGCGGGCATACGCAGTATTTT.

This clonotype was counted between two and nine times. The gene calls are TRBV7-3 and TRBJ1-3; 8 positions agree with TRBD1. V lost 5 bases to trimming and J lost 0 bases; unmatched junction nucleotides: 3. Germline V gene data show CDR1 as SGHTA and CDR2 as FQGTGA. The CDR3 has 15 amino acids. The CDR3 nucleotides read TGTGCCAGCAGCAAGACAGGGGACTCTGGAAACACCATATATTTT. Translated, it gives CASSKTGDSGNTIYF.

This chain connects TRBV6-5 to TRBJ2-7; 9 bases fit TRBD1. Germline values: CDR1 MNHEY, CDR2 SVGAGI. The CDR3 spans 16 residues. J lost 5 bases, V lost 4 bases, and 12 bases had no gene match. The CDR3 spells CASSWSLQGAKDEQYF. The CDR3 region has the DNA TGTGCCAGCAGTTGGTCTTTACAGGGGGCTAAGGACGAGCAGTACTTC.

This clonotype was detected many times. CDR3 protein: CASSQGGHPGELFF. The CDR3 DNA reads TGTGCCAGCAGCCAAGGCGGACACCCCGGGGAGCTGTTTTTT. The V call is TRBV3-1, the J call TRBJ2-2, with a tentative D call TRBD1 (5 bases). This CDR3 region has 14 residues. Trimming pared 1 base from V and 6 bases from J, leaving 9 bases between. The germline V gene encodes CDR1 LGHDT and CDR2 YNNKEL (reference sequence). Filled out from reference TRBV3-1 and TRBJ2-2, the complete variable domain reads DTAVSQTPKYLVTQMGNDKSIKCEQNLGHDTMYWYKQDSKKFLKIMFSYNNKELIINETVPNRFSPKSPDKAHLNLHINSLELGDSAVYFCASSQGGHPGELFFGEGSRLTVL.

The sample holds many counts of this clonotype. The chain links TRBV11-2 to TRBJ1-3, with TRBD1 as a possible D gene (6 bases). V shed 5 bases and J shed 8 bases, with 19 bases lying between them. The CDR3 loop spans 15 amino acids. From germline, CDR1 is SGHAT and CDR2 FQNNGV. The CDR3 loop reads CASSPQSSRGDTIYF. The CDR3 nucleotides are TGTGCCAGCAGCCCACAATCGTCCAGGGGAGACACCATATATTTT.

This clonotype was counted ten times or more. The V call is TRBV20-1, the J call TRBJ1-1; no definite D call. The CDR3 loop spans 12 amino acids. With 0 bases removed from V and 6 bases from J, the gap between germline ends came to 8 bases. The germline CDR1 and CDR2 sequences are DFQATT and SNEGSKA (reference sequence). The CDR3 sequence is CSARDQTPEAFF. The CDR3 region has the DNA TGCAGTGCTAGAGATCAGACCCCTGAAGCTTTCTTT.

V usage is TRBV12-3 or TRBV12-4 and J usage is TRBJ2-1; D remains unclear. The V and J ends lost 5 bases and 9 bases respectively, with 11 bases between them. The CDR3 loop spans 12 amino acids. This CDR3 reads CASSPRTGEQFF. The CDR3 DNA follows: TGTGCCAGCAGTCCCCGAACGGGTGAGCAGTTCTTC.

This clonotype was found a few times. The chain uses TRBV5-4 and TRBJ1-1, with a tentative D call TRBD1 (5 bases). Germline V CDR1 and CDR2: SGHNT, YYREEE (reference sequence). The CDR3 covers 12 residues. The V and J ends lost 0 bases and 10 bases respectively, with 10 bases between them. The CDR3 reads CASSLAGTPAFF. The DNA for the CDR3 is TGTGCCAGCAGCTTGGCCGGGACCCCAGCTTTCTTT.

In this sample, this clonotype turned up many times. This sequence joins TRBV12-3 or TRBV12-4 and TRBJ2-2; 8 bases agree with TRBD2. The CDR3 covers 15 residues. The J segment lost 0 bases and the V segment lost 5 bases, leaving 2 bases of the junction unmatched. The DNA of the CDR3 is TGTGCCAGCAGTCCAGCGGGGGCGAACACCGGGGAGCTGTTTTTT. Its translation: CASSPAGANTGELFF.

This clonotype was picked up many times. The CDR3 DNA follows: TGCAGTGCTGTGGGACGATCCTACAATGAGCAGTTCTTC. It encodes CSAVGRSYNEQFF. The chain has TRBV20-1 and TRBJ2-1, with D perhaps being TRBD1 or TRBD2 (5 bases each). This CDR3 contains 13 residues. CDR1 is DFQATT and CDR2 is SNEGSKA in the germline V gene (reference sequence). With 5 bases removed from V and 1 base from J, the gap between germline ends came to 9 bases.

This clonotype was found many times. The chain uses TRBV27 and TRBJ2-4, with 8 bases matching TRBD1. From germline, CDR1 is MNHEY and CDR2 SMNVEV (reference sequence). With 6 bases clipped from V and 9 bases from J, the junction kept 7 bases outside the gene matches. This CDR3 contains 13 residues. Written as DNA, the CDR3 is TGTGCCAGCAGGCCTACTACAGGGGGCATTCAGTACTTC. This translates into CASRPTTGGIQYF.

This clonotype turned up a few times. The CDR3, as DNA: TGTGCCAGCAACCACTTAGCGGGAGGGGGTACGCAGTATTTT. The encoded protein is CASNHLAGGGTQYF. This chain uses TRBV7-2 with TRBJ2-3, with 11 positions matching TRBD2. This CDR3 contains 14 residues. Per the germline V gene, CDR1 is SGHTA and CDR2 is FQGNSA. V gave up 7 bases and J gave up 8 bases; unmatched junction bases: 8.

The gene calls are TRBV19 and TRBJ2-5, with no clear D. V was pared by 3 bases and J by 2 bases, with 10 bases between. The CDR3 loop spans 14 amino acids. In germline, CDR1 is LNHDA, CDR2 SQIVND (reference sequence). CDR3 in amino acids: CASSMGSLQETQYF. CDR3 bases: TGTGCCAGTAGTATGGGGTCCCTTCAAGAGACCCAGTACTTC. Full variable domain (outside the CDR3, taken from reference TRBV19 and TRBJ2-5): DGGITQSPKYLFRKEGQNVTLSCEQNLNHDAMYWYRQDPGQGLRLIYYSQIVNDFQKGDIAEGYSVSREKKESFPLTVTSAQKNPTAFYLCASSMGSLQETQYFGPGTRLLVL.

This clonotype was detected ten times or more. The chain carries TRBV24-1 and TRBJ2-7; perhaps TRBD1 as D (5 bases). V dropped 6 bases and J dropped 5 bases, with 10 bases sitting between them. The CDR3 totals 12 residues. Germline V gene data show CDR1 as KGHDR and CDR2 as SFDVKD. Written as DNA, the CDR3 is TGTGCCACCAGTTCAGGGTCAAACGAGCAGTACTTC. Translating it yields CATSSGSNEQYF.

V is TRBV20-1 and J is TRBJ2-7; 9 bases are shared with TRBD2. Trimming at V came to 6 bases and at J to 5 bases, leaving 11 bases not matched to a gene. Germline CDR1 DFQATT, CDR2 SNEGSKA (reference sequence). The CDR3 totals 14 residues. The CDR3 DNA sequence: TGCAGTGCCCTCCTAGGGCGGGAGGGGCACGAGCAGTACTTC. Its translation: CSALLGREGHEQYF.

In the case of this clonotype: This likely traces to a read error, being one base from a far larger clone. The J gene is TRBJ2-5, the V gene TRBV12-3 or TRBV12-4; TRBD2 agrees at 8 bases. The CDR3 sequence is 14 residues long. Trimming removed 5 bases from V and 3 bases from J; junction bases left unmatched: 5. The CDR3 nucleotides read TGTGCCAGCAGTGAAGCGGGAGTAGAAGAGACCCAGTACTTC. Translated: CASSEAGVEETQYF.

The chain joins TRBV11-1 to TRBJ2-1; 7 positions match TRBD1. Germline trimming cut 7 bases from V and 8 bases from J; bases unmatched to any gene: 5. CDR1 SGHAT and CDR2 FQDESV come from the germline V gene (reference sequence). CDR3 length: 12 amino acids. For the CDR3, the DNA is TGTGCCAGCAACCTCCAGGGGGATGAGCAGTTCTTC. Protein: CASNLQGDEQFF.

This clonotype was observed many times. The junction departs from germline at one end; a sequencing error may be responsible. The chain combines TRBV20-1 with TRBJ2-7; 10 nucleotides align to TRBD2. Per the germline V gene, CDR1 is DFQATT and CDR2 is SNEGSKA (reference sequence). The CDR3 runs to 14 residues. The CDR3 loop reads CRARPLAGLEEQYF. The CDR3 nucleotides read TGCCGTGCTAGGCCACTAGCGGGGTTGGAGGAGCAGTACTTC.

This clonotype was picked up many times. V usage is TRBV6-1 and J usage is TRBJ1-2, with D perhaps TRBD1 (6 bases). The V end was cut by 5 bases, the J end by 5 bases, with 21 bases between. CDR1 is MNHNS, CDR2 SASEGT, per germline. The CDR3 has 16 residues. Here the CDR3 DNA reads TGTGCCAGCAGTACCCTTCCGGGACACCCCACATATGGCTACACCTTC. Residues: CASSTLPGHPTYGYTF.

The sample holds many counts of this clonotype. CDR3 residues: CSARDFGRVAVSYNEQFF. The DNA for the CDR3 is TGCAGTGCTAGAGATTTCGGGAGGGTAGCGGTCTCCTACAATGAGCAGTTCTTC. This chain connects TRBV20-1 to TRBJ2-1, with 8 bases identical to TRBD2. V lost 0 bases to trimming and J lost 0 bases; unmatched junction nucleotides: 10. The CDR3 sequence is 18 residues long. Germline V gene data show CDR1 as DFQATT and CDR2 as SNEGSKA (reference sequence).

This rearrangement joins TRBV2 to TRBJ2-1, with D possibly matching TRBD2 (5 bases). The CDR3 length is 13 residues. The germline V and J ends were trimmed by 6 bases and 6 bases, with 12 bases remaining between them. Germline loops: CDR1 SNHLY, CDR2 FYNNEI. The CDR3 coding sequence is TGTGCCAGCAGCTCTGGACTGACCAATGAGCAGTTCTTC. It codes for CASSSGLTNEQFF.

There are many counts of this clonotype. The chain has TRBV6-1 and TRBJ1-2; D is ambiguous. CDR3 length: 14 amino acids. Trimming took off 2 bases at V and 6 bases at J, with 13 bases between the two ends. Germline CDR1 is MNHNS and CDR2 is SASEGT. CDR3 nucleotides: TGTGCCAGCAGTGAACGAAGGGAAGGACATGGCTACACCTTC. The encoded protein is CASSERREGHGYTF.

The V and J genes are TRBV11-2 and TRBJ2-1; TRBD2 aligns across 7 bases. V lost 1 base, J lost 3 bases, and 6 bases stayed unmatched. Germline CDR1 SGHAT, CDR2 FQNNGV. The CDR3 loop spans 16 amino acids. The CDR3 loop is CASSLAGGGVYNEQFF. The CDR3 bases are TGTGCCAGCAGCTTAGCTGGCGGGGGTGTCTACAATGAGCAGTTCTTC.

This clonotype was observed a few times. The chain has TRBV3-1 and TRBJ2-2, with D perhaps given as TRBD1 or TRBD2 (5 bases each). The length of the CDR3 is 14 residues. CDR1 is LGHDT, CDR2 YNNKEL, per germline (reference sequence). The germline V and J ends were trimmed by 8 bases and 4 bases, with 14 bases remaining between them. The CDR3 DNA follows: TGTGCCAGCTCCGGGACGTTCAGCACCGGGGAGCTGTTTTTT. Translation: CASSGTFSTGELFF.

This clonotype was detected ten times or more. The chain couples TRBV20-1 to TRBJ1-4; D ambiguous. Germline-derived CDR1 and CDR2 are DFQATT and SNEGSKA (reference sequence). The CDR3 length is 18 residues. V lost 6 bases to trimming and J lost 0 bases, with 23 bases between them. CDR3 amino acids: CSAPPPNNQTSTNEKLFF. The DNA for the CDR3 is TGCAGTGCCCCGCCTCCAAACAACCAGACCTCAACTAATGAAAAACTGTTTTTT.